This TCR beta chain is from a study of blood T cell repertoires in COVID-19. Study context: The samples span acute and convalescent COVID-19 from the United States, Italy and Spain.

The V end lost 6 bases, the J end lost 1 base, and 9 bases lay between the germline ends. Germline V gene data show CDR1 as MNHEY and CDR2 as SVGAGI. The CDR3 runs 13 residues. Assay: immunoSEQ multiplex PCR; the TCRdb copy retains only in-frame clones and omits some. The sample records about 52,000 clones, under 85% being singletons. V is TRBV6-5 and J is TRBJ1-1; D may be TRBD1 (6 bases). Sequencing was done on a sample of peripheral blood. The source of this sequence is a man between 70 and 80 years old with active COVID-19. Written as DNA, the CDR3 is TGTGCCAGCAGCCCAGGGGAGAACACTGAAGCTTTCTTT. Translation gives CASSPGENTEAFF.